Included here is one T cell receptor (beta chain) sequence, with context. These data belong to a study of OX40 agonist ivuxolimab in advanced cancers. Germline V gene sequence: CDR1 SGHRS, CDR2 YFSETQ. The CDR3 is made up of 16 amino acids. The V end was cut by 0 bases, the J end by 1 base, with 13 bases between. Profiled with immunoSEQ multiplex PCR; TCRdb holds only in-frame clones, not every one. The sample records fewer than 70,000 clones, 75% to 90% being singletons. The sequence was collected from an adult with an advanced solid tumor such as melanoma, head and neck, liver or kidney cancer. The chain employs TRBV5-1 and TRBJ1-1; maybe TRBD1 (6 bases). Sequencing was performed on CD4+ or CD8+ T cells sorted from blood, taken in a trial of the OX40 agonist ivuxolimab. The CDR3 DNA sequence: TGCGCCAGCAGCTTGGTGTATGGACAGACGAACACTGAAGCTTTCTTT. This encodes CASSLVYGQTNTEAFF.